Listed here are 22 T cell receptor beta chains from one sample, sequenced in a study of T cells in Graves' hyperthyroidism and ophthalmopathy. TCR beta CDR3 region amplification was performed from RNA transcripts. With the HTBI primer set, the TCR CDR3 went through a first round of RT-PCR. TCRdb re-called the multiplex PCR reads through MiXCR, storing one row per CDR3 protein. The sample comprises 95,000 to 110,000 distinct CDR3 sequences, less than 55% of which are singletons, and about 28% rests with the top ten. Specimen: blood. The receptor set was obtained from a man aged 35 to 55 with Graves' hyperthyroidism.

The table lists this clonotype with many counts. The chain uses TRBV5-8 and TRBJ2-1, with 13 bases fitting TRBD2. Germline V gives CDR1 SGHTS, CDR2 YDEGEE. The CDR3 loop spans 16 amino acids. The V gene end was trimmed by 0 bases and the J gene end by 6 bases; junction bases not matched to a gene: 3. The CDR3, as DNA: TGTGCCAGCAGCTTGGCCCGACTAGCGGGAGGCAATGAGCAGTTCTTC. Amino acid sequence: CASSLARLAGGNEQFF.

This chain links TRBV2 with TRBJ2-5; 8 nucleotides agree with TRBD2. The CDR3 is 13 residues long. V lost 6 bases, J lost 4 bases, and 4 bases stayed unmatched. CDR1 SNHLY and CDR2 FYNNEI come from the germline V gene. In DNA form, the CDR3 reads TGTGCCAGCAGCCAACGGGGGGGAGAGACCCAGTACTTC. Translated: CASSQRGGETQYF.

This clonotype was counted ten times or more. The gene calls are TRBV10-1 and TRBJ2-6, with D possibly being TRBD1 (5 bases). The V and J ends lost 2 bases and 1 base respectively, with 12 bases between them. CDR3 length equals 17 residues. Looked up from germline, CDR1 is WNHNN and CDR2 is SYGVQD (reference sequence). This CDR3 is CASSEGAPKSGANVLTF. The CDR3 bases are TGCGCCAGCAGTGAGGGGGCCCCTAAATCTGGGGCCAACGTCCTGACTTTC.

This clonotype has a count of ten or more. The chain carries TRBV2 and TRBJ1-2; TRBD1 matches at 7 bases. This CDR3 region has 14 residues. V shed 4 bases and J 5 bases; nucleotides not matched to a gene: 7. Germline loops: CDR1 SNHLY, CDR2 FYNNEI. The CDR3 is CASSADRTFYGYTF. The CDR3 DNA reads TGTGCCAGCAGTGCGGACAGGACGTTTTATGGCTACACCTTC.

In its sample, this clonotype was seen a few times. A single base separates this from a much larger clone, so it may be a read error. This chain uses TRBV20-1 with TRBJ1-3; a weak D match, TRBD1 (5 bases). This CDR3 has 13 amino acids. Germline V gives CDR1 DFQATT, CDR2 SNEGSKA (reference sequence). Trimming cost V 6 bases and J 1 base, with 10 bases left between them. CDR3: CSAGDESGNTIYF. DNA for the CDR3: TGCAGTGCGGGGGACGAGTCTGGAAACACCATATATTTT.

This clonotype was counted ten times or more. The rearrangement uses TRBV4-1 and TRBJ2-3, with TRBD2 matching over 7 bases. The J segment lost 0 bases and the V segment lost 4 bases, leaving 7 bases of the junction unmatched. Germline V gene lookup returns CDR1 MGHRA and CDR2 YSYEKL. This CDR3 comprises 16 residues. The chain's CDR3 is CASSRLAGGSTDTQYF. DNA for the CDR3: TGCGCCAGCAGCCGTTTAGCGGGTGGAAGCACAGATACGCAGTATTTT.

A word on this clonotype: A much larger clone sits a single nucleotide away, making a read error possible. This chain joins TRBV5-5 and TRBJ2-7; 12 bases map to TRBD2. In germline, CDR1 is SGHKS, CDR2 YYEKEE (reference sequence). With 5 bases clipped from V and 7 bases from J, the junction kept 13 bases outside the gene matches. CDR3 size: 16 residues. The CDR3 region is CASSPPRLAGVNEQYF. CDR3 coding DNA: TGTGCCAGCAGTCCGCCCAGACTAGCGGGAGTCAATGAGCAGTACTTC.

This clonotype was recorded a few times. The chain recombines TRBV18 with TRBJ2-1; D is tentatively TRBD1 or TRBD2 (5 bases each). Germline CDR1 and CDR2: KGHSH and LQKENI. V lost 3 bases and J 8 bases, leaving 11 bases between the germline ends. This CDR3 spans 13 amino acids. The CDR3 here is CASSPVVGDEQFF. CDR3 in DNA: TGTGCCAGCTCACCGGTGGTGGGGGATGAGCAGTTCTTC.

This clonotype occurred many times. J is TRBJ2-7 and V is TRBV9, with D possibly TRBD2 on 5 matching bases. Trimming shortened V by 3 bases and J by 0 bases, and 10 bases separated the two germline ends. The CDR3 has 14 amino acids. Germline V CDR1 and CDR2: SGDLS, YYNGEE. The CDR3 nucleotides are TGTGCCAGCAGCGCTCTAGCAGACTCCTACGAGCAGTACTTC. Translation gives CASSALADSYEQYF.

There are a few counts of this clonotype. The chain uses TRBV7-2 and TRBJ2-5; TRBD2 aligns across 14 bases. There are 16 residues in the CDR3. Germline V lookup: CDR1 SGHTA, CDR2 FQGNSA. With V trimmed by 5 bases and J by 10 bases, 12 bases remained unmatched. CDR3 amino acids: CASSQVSGTSGRIQYF. In DNA, the CDR3 is TGTGCCAGCAGCCAAGTTTCCGGGACTAGCGGGAGAATCCAGTACTTC.

This clonotype was counted a few times. The V and J genes are TRBV5-5 and TRBJ2-4; 7 bases align to TRBD1. The CDR3 is made up of 14 amino acids. Unmatched junction bases numbered 12, after V lost 2 bases and J lost 13 bases. Germline V lookup: CDR1 SGHKS, CDR2 YYEKEE (reference sequence). CDR3 in DNA: TGTGCCAGCAGCTTTAACAATTTACAGGGGAACCAGTACTTC. This codes for CASSFNNLQGNQYF.

This clonotype came up many times. The chain employs TRBV5-8 and TRBJ1-1; D might be TRBD1 (6 bases). Per germline, CDR1 SGHTS and CDR2 YDEGEE. Trimming removed 3 bases from V and 1 base from J, with 13 bases in between. This CDR3 has 15 amino acids. The CDR3 is CASSWGGGTNTEAFF. The CDR3 nucleotides read TGTGCCAGCAGCTGGGGAGGGGGGACGAACACTGAAGCTTTCTTT.

V usage is TRBV5-6 and J usage is TRBJ1-1; maybe TRBD1 (5 bases). Looked up from germline, CDR1 is SGHDT and CDR2 is YYEEEE. CDR3 length equals 15 residues. The V gene lost 6 bases and the J gene lost 8 bases, with 23 bases spanning the gap. The CDR3 spells CASTLGGGRQLEAFF. The DNA for the CDR3 is TGTGCCAGCACCCTGGGGGGTGGTCGCCAATTGGAAGCTTTCTTT.

This clonotype was detected a few times. The chain recombines TRBV30 with TRBJ2-7; maybe TRBD1 (6 bases). Germline CDR1 GTSNPN, CDR2 SVGIG (reference sequence). Trimming stripped 4 bases from V and 2 bases from J, with 15 bases between. The CDR3 sequence is 14 residues long. The chain's CDR3 is CAWNTGREAYEQYF. The CDR3 nucleotides are TGTGCCTGGAATACAGGGCGAGAGGCCTACGAGCAGTACTTC.

This clonotype was detected many times. The rearrangement links TRBV5-1 to TRBJ1-1; the D is unclear. The germline V and J ends were trimmed by 5 bases and 0 bases, with 14 bases remaining between them. Germline assignment: CDR1 SGHRS and CDR2 YFSETQ. The CDR3 consists of 15 residues. The chain's CDR3 is CASRPVGSVNTEAFF. CDR3 bases: TGCGCCAGCAGACCAGTGGGGTCGGTGAACACTGAAGCTTTCTTT.

The chain joins TRBV20-1 to TRBJ1-5; D is possibly TRBD1 (5 bases). Trimming left V 5 bases short and J 2 bases short, with 13 bases between. The CDR3 has 14 amino acids. Germline assignment: CDR1 DFQATT and CDR2 SNEGSKA (reference sequence). CDR3 in amino acids: CSARLGAGNQPQHF. The CDR3 DNA follows: TGCAGTGCTCGACTAGGGGCCGGCAATCAGCCCCAGCATTTT.

This chain uses TRBV2 with TRBJ1-2, with no clear D. The CDR3 runs 12 residues. Germline loops: CDR1 SNHLY, CDR2 FYNNEI. V lost 8 bases and J lost 8, with 15 bases in between. The CDR3, as DNA: TGTGCCAGCTCACCTTCCGGGGAGGGCTACACCTTC. Protein sequence: CASSPSGEGYTF. Combining the CDR3 with reference TRBV2 and TRBJ1-2 gives the whole variable domain EPEVTQTPSHQVTQMGQEVILRCVPISNHLYFYWYRQILGQKVEFLVSFYNNEISEKSEIFDDQFSVERPDGSNFTLKIRSTKLEDSAMYFCASSPSGEGYTFGSGTRLTVV.

The CDR3 spells CATSTRTGLTF. The CDR3 region has the DNA TGTGCCACCAGCACCCGGACAGGCCTGACTTTC. The rearrangement uses TRBV15 and TRBJ2-6, with 7 positions matching TRBD1. Per the germline V gene, CDR1 is LNHNV and CDR2 is YYDKDF (reference sequence). This CDR3 contains 11 residues. V lost 4 bases and J lost 15; bases outside the gene matches: 3.

Worth noting for this clonotype: The junction shows a germline mismatch at one end, possibly a read error. The rearrangement joins TRBV15 to TRBJ1-1; a weak D match, TRBD1 (5 bases). The germline V gene encodes CDR1 LNHNV and CDR2 YYDKDF (reference sequence). This CDR3 comprises 14 residues. CDR3 bases: TGTGCCGCCAGCAGAGACCCAGGGAGCACTGAAGCCTTCTTT. As protein: CAASRDPGSTEAFF. The variable domain in full, completed from reference TRBV15 and TRBJ1-1, reads DAMVIQNPRYQVTQFGKPVTLSCSQTLNHNVMYWYQQKSSQAPKLLFHYYDKDFNNEADTPDNFQSRRPNTSFCFLDIRSPGLGDTAMYLCAASRDPGSTEAFFGQGTRLTVV.

This clonotype showed up many times. The V call is TRBV6-1, the J call TRBJ1-5; D not resolved. Trimming stripped 6 bases from V and 5 bases from J, with 2 bases between. The germline gives CDR1 MNHNS, CDR2 SASEGT. This CDR3 comprises 10 residues. The CDR3 is CASSDQPQHF. Written as DNA, the CDR3 is TGTGCCAGCAGCGATCAGCCCCAGCATTTT.

The chain joins TRBV7-2 to TRBJ1-1; 7 nucleotides line up with TRBD1. Germline V gene lookup returns CDR1 SGHTA and CDR2 FQGNSA. The CDR3 has 14 residues. V trimming: 5 bases; J trimming: 7 bases; junction bases outside the gene matches: 10. This CDR3 reads CASSLPTGPFEAFF. Here the CDR3 DNA reads TGTGCCAGCAGCCTACCGACAGGGCCTTTTGAAGCTTTCTTT. Looking up the rest from reference TRBV7-2 and TRBJ1-1 gives the full variable domain: GAGVSQSPSNKVTEKGKDVELRCDPISGHTALYWYRQSLGQGLEFLIYFQGNSAPDKSGLPSDRFSAERTGGSVSTLTIQRTQQEDSAVYLCASSLPTGPFEAFFGQGTRLTVV.

The CDR3 loop reads CASSASGKLFF. The CDR3 bases are TGTGCCAGCAGCGCTAGCGGAAAACTGTTTTTT. The chain couples TRBV9 to TRBJ1-4, with D unclear. In germline, CDR1 is SGDLS, CDR2 YYNGEE. This CDR3 is 11 amino acids long. Trimming pared 3 bases from V and 10 bases from J, leaving 7 bases between.